The clone carrying this T cell receptor beta chain has ten or more counts. The antigen is undetermined. V was trimmed by 0 bases and J by 10 bases, leaving 11 bases between them. Per germline, CDR1 SGDLS and CDR2 YYNGEE. CDR3 size: 14 residues. TCRdb redid the calling of the 5' RACE reads with MiXCR, one entry per CDR3 protein. The table has approximately 440,000 distinct CDR3 sequences, under 20% seen once. The data stem from a study of CD8 T cells in ankylosing spondylitis. Study results and caveats: Researchers reportedly found disease-linked clones significantly enriched in matched ankylosing spondylitis synovial fluid. Disease-linked clones, CD8+, were relatively rare in peripheral blood. Blood of patients with ankylosing spondylitis appeared to be characterized by a TCR beta motif of several highly homologous variants. Some motif variants were previously reported in reactive arthritis synovial fluid and blood.

The clonotype comes from a male donor with ankylosing spondylitis. The rearrangement joins TRBV9 to TRBJ1-6; weak D call: TRBD1 (6 bases). The sequencing input was blood, either unsorted or a sorted T cell fraction (not recorded which). CDR3 DNA: TGTGCCAGCAGCGTAGAGGGGGAGAGGTCACCCCTCCACTTT. It translates to CASSVEGERSPLHF.